This T cell receptor (beta chain) emerged from a study of T cells expressing NK-cell markers. The CDR3 consists of 11 residues. Germline assignment: CDR1 DFQATT and CDR2 SNEGSKA (reference sequence). Concerning this clonotype itself: Its cognate antigen is unknown.

Points from the study as a whole: Whether expanded NKG2C+ T cell clones were HCMV specific stayed uncertain.

Making the TCR beta cDNA relied on 5'RACE template switching with UMIs. Following a re-call of the 5' RACE reads, TCRdb has one entry per CDR3 protein and lacks DNA. Its table lists over 120,000 distinct CDR3 sequences. The specimen sequenced was blood T cells: a sorted CD56 or NKG2C T cell subset, CD4+ or CD8+ T cells, or bulk PBMC T cells (not recorded which). This sequence joins TRBV20-1 and TRBJ2-1. The TCR originated in a man aged 18 to 29 in good health. The CDR3 protein is CSARLEDEQFF.